What follows are 5 T cell receptor beta chains derived from one specimen sequenced in a study of breast tumors, draining lymph nodes, adjacent tissues. TCRdb called the multiplex PCR reads again in MiXCR, with one record for every CDR3 protein. There are approximately 120,000 distinct CDR3 sequences in the sample; 21% occur only once, and roughly 2.4% lies in the top ten. Breast cancer patients provided tissue from their axillary draining lymph nodes. The sample was axillary lymph node tissue. These receptors all come from a female donor with breast cancer. Some clones in this sample may be carry-over from other donors' samples.

About this clonotype: A much larger clone sits a single nucleotide away, making a read error possible. The CDR3 ends on some other residue instead of the conserved phenylalanine or tryptophan, so this is likely a read error. The J gene is TRBJ2-1, the V gene TRBV3-1, with D unclear. CDR3 length: 13 amino acids. V gave up 0 bases and J gave up 5 bases, with 5 bases separating them. From germline, CDR1 is LGHDT and CDR2 YNNKEL (reference sequence). The CDR3 sequence: CASSQDDDNEQFL. In DNA, the CDR3 is TGTGCCAGCAGCCAAGACGATGACAATGAGCAGTTCCTC.

This clonotype has more than one count but fewer than ten. The chain has TRBV7-6 and TRBJ2-6; no firm D call. V lost 5 bases and J lost 1, with 15 bases in between. There are 17 residues in the CDR3. Germline V gene lookup returns CDR1 SGHVS and CDR2 FNYEAQ. CDR3 nucleotides: TGTGCCAGCAGCCTCCGGGTCCCCTCTTCTGGGGCCAACGTCCTGACTTTC. This sequence encodes CASSLRVPSSGANVLTF.

For this clonotype: With a much larger clone just one base away, this may be a read error. The chain recombines TRBV30 with TRBJ1-4; D remains ambiguous. The CDR3 extends over 13 amino acids. CDR1 is GTSNPN, CDR2 SVGIG, per germline (reference sequence). The CDR3 DNA reads as TGTGCCTGGAGTGCTCGAGGTGAAGAAAGACTGTTTTTT. Amino acids: CAWSARGEERLFF.

This clonotype occurred many times. The chain combines TRBV5-1 with TRBJ2-3; possible D gene TRBD1, 6 bases. V lost 6 bases and J 0 bases, leaving 14 bases between the germline ends. The CDR3 spans 15 residues. CDR1 SGHRS and CDR2 YFSETQ come from the germline V gene. This chain's CDR3 is CASKRGGASTDTQYF. CDR3 nucleotides: TGCGCCAGCAAAAGAGGGGGAGCCAGCACAGATACGCAGTATTTT.

Concerning this clonotype itself: A much larger clone is a single base away; this may be a read error. In this CDR3 the conserved last residue, phenylalanine or tryptophan, is missing, so a read error is likely. The rearrangement uses TRBV12-3 or TRBV12-4 and TRBJ2-1; TRBD2 matches at 7 bases. V trimming: 2 bases; J trimming: 2 bases; junction bases outside the gene matches: 3. The CDR3 runs 15 residues. The CDR3 DNA is TGTGCCAGCAGTTTAAGCGGGGACCCCTACAATGAGCAGTTCTCC. This encodes CASSLSGDPYNEQFS.